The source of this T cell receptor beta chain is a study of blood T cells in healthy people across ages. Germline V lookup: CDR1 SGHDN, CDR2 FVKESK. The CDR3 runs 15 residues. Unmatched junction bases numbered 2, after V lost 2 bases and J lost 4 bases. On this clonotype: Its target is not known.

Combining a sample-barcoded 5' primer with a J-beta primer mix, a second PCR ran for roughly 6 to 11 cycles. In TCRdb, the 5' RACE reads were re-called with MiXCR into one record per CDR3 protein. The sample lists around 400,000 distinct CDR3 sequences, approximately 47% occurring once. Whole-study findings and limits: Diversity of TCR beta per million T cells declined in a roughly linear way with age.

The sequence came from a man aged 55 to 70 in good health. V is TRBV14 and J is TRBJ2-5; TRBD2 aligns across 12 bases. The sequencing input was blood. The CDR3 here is CASSQQTSGRETQYF. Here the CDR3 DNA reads TGTGCCAGCAGCCAACAGACTAGCGGGAGAGAGACCCAGTACTTC.